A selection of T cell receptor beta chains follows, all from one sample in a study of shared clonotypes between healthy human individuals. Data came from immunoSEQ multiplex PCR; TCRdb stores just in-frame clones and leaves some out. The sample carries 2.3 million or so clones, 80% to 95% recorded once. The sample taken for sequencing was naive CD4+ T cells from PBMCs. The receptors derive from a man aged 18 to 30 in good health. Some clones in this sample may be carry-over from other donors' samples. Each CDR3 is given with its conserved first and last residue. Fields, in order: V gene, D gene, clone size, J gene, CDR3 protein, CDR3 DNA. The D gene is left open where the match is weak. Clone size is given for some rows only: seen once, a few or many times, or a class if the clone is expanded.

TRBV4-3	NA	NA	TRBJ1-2	CASSPAGGAYGYTF	TGCGCCAGCAGCCCGGCAGGCGGAGCCTATGGCTACACCTTC
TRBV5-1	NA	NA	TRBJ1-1	CASSPEGGMNTEAFF	TGCGCCAGCAGCCCGGAAGGGGGAATGAACACTGAAGCTTTCTTT
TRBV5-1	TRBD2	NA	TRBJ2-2	CASSPRDSGSTGELFF	TGCGCCAGCAGTCCTCGCGATAGCGGGAGCACCGGGGAGCTGTTTTTT
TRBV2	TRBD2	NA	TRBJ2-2	CASSGTGGVNTGELFF	TGTGCCAGCAGTGGGACGGGAGGGGTGAACACCGGGGAGCTGTTTTTT
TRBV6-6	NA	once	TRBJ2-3	CASSQRVGTDTQYF	TGTGCCAGCAGCCAAAGGGTAGGCACAGATACGCAGTATTTT
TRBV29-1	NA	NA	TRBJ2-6	CSVAATLSGANVLTF	TGCAGCGTTGCCGCCACCCTCTCTGGGGCCAACGTCCTGACTTTC
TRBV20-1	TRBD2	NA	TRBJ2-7	CSAGGLDEQYF	TGCAGTGCTGGGGGACTAGACGAGCAGTACTTC
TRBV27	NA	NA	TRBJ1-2	CASSSRVWGGYTF	TGTGCCAGCAGTTCCCGGGTATGGGGTGGCTACACCTTC
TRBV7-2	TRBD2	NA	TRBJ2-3	CASSQPLAGPRLDTQYF	TGTGCCAGCAGCCAACCTTTAGCGGGCCCCAGGTTGGATACGCAGTATTTT
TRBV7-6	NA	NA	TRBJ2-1	CASSLGQAGTYNEQFF	TGTGCCAGCAGCTTAGGCCAAGCGGGCACCTACAATGAGCAGTTCTTC
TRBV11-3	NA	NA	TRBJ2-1	CASSLVGGEQFF	TGTGCCAGCAGCTTAGTGGGGGGTGAGCAGTTCTTC
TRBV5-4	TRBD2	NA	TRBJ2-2	CASSSGTSGRSTGELFF	TGTGCCAGCAGCTCCGGGACTAGCGGGAGGAGCACCGGGGAGCTGTTTTTT
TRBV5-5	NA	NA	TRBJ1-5	CASSLGRSFSNQPQHF	TGTGCCAGCAGCTTGGGCCGTTCATTTAGCAATCAGCCCCAGCATTTT
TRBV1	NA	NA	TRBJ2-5	CTSSPVLAAQETQYF	TGCACCAGCAGCCCTGTGCTAGCGGCTCAAGAGACCCAGTACTTC
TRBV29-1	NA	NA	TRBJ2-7	CSVAPRVGDYEQYF	TGCAGCGTTGCCCCCAGGGTAGGGGATTACGAGCAGTACTTC
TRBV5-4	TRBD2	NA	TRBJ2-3	CASSLASGRVTDTQYF	TGTGCCAGCAGCTTGGCTAGCGGGAGAGTCACAGATACGCAGTATTTT
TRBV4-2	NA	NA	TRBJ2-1	CASSQGDAQFF	TGTGCCAGCAGCCAGGGAGACGCGCAGTTCTTC
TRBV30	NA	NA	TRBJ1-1	CAWGGHPDTEAFF	TGTGCCTGGGGCGGGCACCCCGACACTGAAGCTTTCTTT
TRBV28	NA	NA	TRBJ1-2	CASRNLGGYTF	TGTGCCAGCCGCAACCTAGGAGGCTACACCTTC
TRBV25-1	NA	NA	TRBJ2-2	CASSERNTGELFF	TGTGCCAGCAGTGAACGCAACACCGGGGAGCTGTTTTTT
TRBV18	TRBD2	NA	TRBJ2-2	CASSPAGTNIIGELFF	TGTGCCAGCTCACCAGCCGGGACTAACATCATCGGGGAGCTGTTTTTT
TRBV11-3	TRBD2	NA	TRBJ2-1	CASSPSGGEQFF	TGTGCCAGCAGCCCCTCGGGGGGTGAGCAGTTCTTC
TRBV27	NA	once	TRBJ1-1	CASSLGPGGNTEAFF	TGTGCCAGCAGTTTAGGTCCCGGAGGGAACACTGAAGCTTTCTTT
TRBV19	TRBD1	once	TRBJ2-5	CASTGQGPGGGGETQYF	TGTGCCAGTACGGGACAGGGACCGGGAGGAGGCGGGGAGACCCAGTACTTC
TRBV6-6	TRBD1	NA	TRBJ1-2	CASRQDRVTF	TGTGCCAGCCGACAGGACAGGGTAACCTTC
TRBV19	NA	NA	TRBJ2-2	CASSIDRVSGELFF	TGTGCCAGTAGTATAGACCGGGTTTCTGGGGAGCTGTTTTTT
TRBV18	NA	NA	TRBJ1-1	CASSPPTRSEAFF	TGTGCCAGCTCACCACCCACTCGGTCTGAAGCTTTCTTT
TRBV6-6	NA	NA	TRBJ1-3	CATQAGSGNTIYF	TGTGCCACCCAAGCAGGCTCTGGAAACACCATATATTTT
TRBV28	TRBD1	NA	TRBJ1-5	CASSLQGAYQPQHF	TGTGCCAGCAGTTTACAGGGGGCCTATCAGCCCCAGCATTTT
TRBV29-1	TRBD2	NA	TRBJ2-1	CSVGKAGGPGDEQFF	TGCAGCGTCGGCAAAGCGGGAGGGCCCGGGGATGAGCAGTTCTTC
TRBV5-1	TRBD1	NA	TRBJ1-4	CASSGGTGGALDEKLFF	TGCGCCAGCAGCGGAGGGACAGGGGGCGCGTTGGATGAAAAACTGTTTTTT
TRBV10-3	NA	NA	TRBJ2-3	CAISPIRGGEGTDTQYF	TGTGCCATCAGCCCCATTCGGGGCGGGGAAGGCACAGATACGCAGTATTTT
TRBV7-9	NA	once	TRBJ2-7	CASSLSRSSGGAYEQYF	TGTGCCAGCAGCTTGTCCCGGTCGAGCGGAGGTGCTTACGAGCAGTACTTC
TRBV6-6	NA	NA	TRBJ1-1	CASSYWTAVGTEAFF	TGTGCCAGCAGTTACTGGACGGCAGTGGGCACTGAAGCTTTCTTT
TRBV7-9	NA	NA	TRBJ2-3	CASSLEGGARDTQYF	TGTGCCAGCAGCCTCGAGGGGGGCGCTCGGGATACGCAGTATTTT
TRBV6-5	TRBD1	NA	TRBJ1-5	CASSYQGATGPQHF	TGTGCCAGCAGTTATCAGGGGGCAACGGGGCCCCAGCATTTT
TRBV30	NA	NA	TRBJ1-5	CAWSLLEGNQPQHF	TGTGCCTGGAGCCTACTAGAAGGGAATCAGCCCCAGCATTTT
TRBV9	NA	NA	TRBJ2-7	CASSVATVGPYEQYF	TGTGCCAGCAGCGTAGCTACGGTAGGACCCTACGAGCAGTACTTC
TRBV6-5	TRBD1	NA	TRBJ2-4	CASSSGQVAKNIQYF	TGTGCCAGCAGTTCGGGACAGGTCGCCAAAAACATTCAGTACTTC
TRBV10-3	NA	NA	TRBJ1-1	CAISESPGLGAFF	TGTGCCATCAGTGAGTCCCCGGGGCTGGGAGCTTTCTTT
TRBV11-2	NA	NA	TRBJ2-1	CASSLAIYNEQFF	TGTGCCAGCAGCTTAGCCATTTACAATGAGCAGTTCTTC
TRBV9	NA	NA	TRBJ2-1	CASSVEGSRGLNEQFF	TGTGCCAGCAGCGTAGAGGGGAGCAGAGGATTAAATGAGCAGTTCTTC
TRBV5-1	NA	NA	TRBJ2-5	CASSFRQGQTQYF	TGCGCCAGCAGCTTCCGGCAGGGCCAGACCCAGTACTTC